This T cell receptor beta chain is drawn from a study of regulatory T cells in long-lasting Graves disease. The CDR3 is 14 residues long. Trimming removed 0 bases at V and 4 bases at J, with 10 bases between. CDR1 DFQATT and CDR2 SNEGSKA come from the germline V gene (reference sequence). Both iRepertoire HTBI primers and Arm-PCR of CDR3 regions were used to build the TCR beta libraries. Each CDR3 protein is one row after TCRdb ran MiXCR on the multiplex PCR reads. The profile covers about 420,000 distinct CDR3 sequences, with less than 25% appearing a single time and roughly 30% taken by the ten largest. This clonotype was seen a handful of times. Time point described: persistent/refractory GD, antithyroid drugs over 5 years with positive TRAb. PBMC RNA was the source of the TCR library.

The material was peripheral blood mononuclear cells (PBMCs), obtained when the disease was refractory, from a patient treated with antithyroid drugs. This chain joins TRBV20-1 and TRBJ1-5; D remains unclear. The receptor's source is a female donor with Graves disease. DNA of the CDR3: TGCAGTGCTAGAGATTCGACGGAGAATCAGCCCCAGCATTTT. It yields the protein CSARDSTENQPQHF.